This T cell receptor beta chain was recorded in a study of beta chain features in type 1 diabetes. Study observations and caveats: The influence of HLA type on TCRB rearrangement stayed undetermined.

Expressed TCRB transcripts were sequenced, since all the RNA that had been isolated was reverse transcribed. Profiled with immunoSEQ multiplex PCR; TCRdb holds only in-frame clones, not every one. The data hold about 59,000 clones, with around three fifths observed a single time. Trimming removed 6 bases at V and 3 bases at J, with 23 bases between. This CDR3 is built from 17 residues. The V gene's germline CDR1 is SGHTA and CDR2 FQGNSA. About this clone itself: The antigen is not known.

This chain uses TRBV7-2 with TRBJ2-5; a possible D gene is TRBD2 (6 bases). Sequencing used Tregs from blood. The receptor was isolated from a woman under 30 in good health. In DNA, the CDR3 is TGTGCCAGCAGTGGCGGACCATCGGGGGTGATTAAAGAGACCCAGTACTTC. Its protein product is CASSGGPSGVIKETQYF.